These T cell receptor beta chains were read from a single sample in a study of CD8+ T cells in alopecia areata. Here immunoSEQ multiplex PCR was the method, and the copy in TCRdb shows in-frame clones only, minus some. The sample records 180,000 or so clones, 67% being singletons. This sample comprised CD8+ T cells sorted from blood, obtained at week 0. Receptor source: a human donor with alopecia areata. Both conserved end residues are part of each CDR3. Fields, in order: V gene, J gene, CDR3 protein.

TRBV5-1,TRBJ2-3,CASSLYGLAGGRTDTQYF
TRBV29-1,TRBJ1-2,CSVDMVAAGYTF
TRBV30,TRBJ2-2,CAWSLVGTGELFF
TRBV10-3,TRBJ2-7,CASRRDYEQYF
TRBV19,TRBJ1-5,CASSYRGTGQPQHF
TRBV4-1,TRBJ2-4,CASSQVIRPAGAKNIQYF
TRBV2,TRBJ1-5,CASSDVDVGNQPQHF
TRBV30,TRBJ1-1,CAWSTARIEAFF
TRBV7-9,TRBJ2-7,CASSLARQNVREQYF
TRBV6-5,TRBJ1-1,CASSYLGVGTEAFF
TRBV2,TRBJ1-1,CASSEGWTGNTEAFF
TRBV12-5,TRBJ2-1,CASGQGVRDEQFF
TRBV27,TRBJ1-1,CASSLAPPQGGTEAFF
TRBV13,TRBJ2-1,CASSLDPDPNNEQFF
TRBV6-5,TRBJ2-7,CASSSDMMSSYEQYF
TRBV5-6,TRBJ1-5,CASSWGTASNQPQHF
TRBV11-3,TRBJ2-1,CASSSLDGTANNEQFF
TRBV19,TRBJ2-6,CASSIDRDPGANVLTF
TRBV20-1,TRBJ2-1,CSAPLDAEQFF
TRBV7-9,TRBJ2-1,CASSLAGGRDEQFF
TRBV7-9,TRBJ2-7,CASSLAGFGRYEQYF
TRBV30,TRBJ1-1,CAWTGGRWTEAFF
TRBV7-9,TRBJ2-2,CASSPNRGSGELFF
TRBV2,TRBJ1-5,CASSDSLGNQPQHF
TRBV25-1,TRBJ1-2,CASEDRGKWGYTF
TRBV5-1,TRBJ2-1,CASSLLGRGSDEQFF
TRBV6-5,TRBJ1-2,CASSTGSWGGYTF
TRBV12-5,TRBJ2-3,CASGTTPTTDTQYF
TRBV4-2,TRBJ1-5,CASSQEGDSNQPQHF
TRBV5-1,TRBJ2-3,CASSPIREGLAGFTDTQYF
TRBV5-6,TRBJ2-7,CASSGGLAGVYEQYF
TRBV5-1,TRBJ1-1,CASSPEGNTEAFF
TRBV5-6,TRBJ2-7,CASSYGGLYEQYF
TRBV5-6,TRBJ1-1,CASARDNTEAFF
TRBV6-6,TRBJ1-2,CASSYGQLNYGYTF
TRBV2,TRBJ2-3,CASSDLGGAPDTQYF
TRBV4-1,TRBJ1-2,CASSQVGAYGYTF
TRBV29-1,TRBJ2-3,CSVEGEIGGRGTDTQYF
TRBV7-8,TRBJ2-1,CASSAEPGLATDEQFF
TRBV15,TRBJ2-5,CATSRVGGGETQYF
TRBV27,TRBJ2-5,CATQGGFAAQETQYF
TRBV30,TRBJ2-1,CAWSRTAYPYNEQFF
TRBV7-2,TRBJ1-5,CASSLDGSAHQPQHF
TRBV13,TRBJ1-6,CASSSGTVNNSPLHF
TRBV5-4,TRBJ2-4,CASSGPGQKGYIQYF
TRBV13,TRBJ1-6,CASSGPQGLQDSPLHF
TRBV4-2,TRBJ2-5,CASSQGAGAGGHETQYF
TRBV5-6,TRBJ2-7,CASSLSGVSEQYF
TRBV2,TRBJ2-5,CASSEAGQQETQYF
TRBV29-1,TRBJ1-2,CSVFPGTGGPGYTF